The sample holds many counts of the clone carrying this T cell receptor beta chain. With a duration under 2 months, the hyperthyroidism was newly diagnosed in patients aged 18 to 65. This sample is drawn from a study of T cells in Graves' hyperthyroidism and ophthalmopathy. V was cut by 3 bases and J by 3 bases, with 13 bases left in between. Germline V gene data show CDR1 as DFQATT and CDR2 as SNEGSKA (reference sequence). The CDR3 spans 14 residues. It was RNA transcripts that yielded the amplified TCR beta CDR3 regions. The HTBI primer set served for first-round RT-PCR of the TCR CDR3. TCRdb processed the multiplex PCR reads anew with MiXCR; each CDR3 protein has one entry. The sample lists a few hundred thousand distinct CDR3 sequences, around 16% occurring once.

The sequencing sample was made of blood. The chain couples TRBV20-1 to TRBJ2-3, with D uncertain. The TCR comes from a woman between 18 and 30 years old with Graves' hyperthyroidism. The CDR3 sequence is CSASVPSVTDTQYF. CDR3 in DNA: TGCAGTGCTAGTGTACCCAGCGTAACAGATACGCAGTATTTT.